Presented here are 30 T cell receptor beta chains from one specimen sequenced in a study of a mutant IDH1 vaccine in newly diagnosed glioma. Method: immunoSEQ multiplex PCR; TCRdb's copy keeps in-frame clones and lacks some. The sample lists roughly 60,000 clones, around 83% occurring once. Their specific antigens are unknown. Time point meaning: week 23, last vaccination. All doses held 300 ug of mutant IDH1 20-mer peptide, with topical imiquimod. The specimen was PBMCs, collected from a glioma patient whose treatment included an IDH1 peptide vaccine. Receptors were obtained from a young man with glioma.

V usage is TRBV4-2 and J usage is TRBJ1-2, with 7 bases matching TRBD1. This CDR3 region has 14 residues. CDR1 and CDR2 from the germline V gene are LGHNA and YNFKEQ. V lost 0 bases and J lost 4; bases outside the gene matches: 2. DNA of the CDR3: TGTGCCAGCAGCCAAGAGGCAGGGGGCTATGGCTACACCTTC. Residues: CASSQEAGGYGYTF.

V is TRBV28 and J is TRBJ1-2, with TRBD1 matching over 7 bases. The CDR3 spans 16 residues. The V and J ends lost 3 bases and 7 bases, in that order; junction bases with no gene match: 14. Germline V gene lookup returns CDR1 MDHEN and CDR2 SYDVKM. In nucleotides, the CDR3 is TGTGCCAGCAGTTTGCCCCGGCGTACAGGGGTTGTTGGCTACACCTTC. Translation gives CASSLPRRTGVVGYTF.

V and J are TRBV18 and TRBJ1-5; the D gene is possibly TRBD1 (6 bases). Germline values: CDR1 KGHSH, CDR2 LQKENI. CDR3 length: 14 amino acids. Trimming left V 3 bases short and J 3 bases short, with 9 bases between. CDR3 sequence: CASSPGHLNQPQHF. The CDR3 region has the DNA TGTGCCAGCTCACCGGGACACCTCAATCAGCCCCAGCATTTT. The variable domain in full, with the rest retrieved from reference TRBV18 and TRBJ1-5, is NAGVMQNPRHLVRRRGQEARLRCSPMKGHSHVYWYRQLPEEGLKFMVYLQKENIIDESGMPKERFSAEFPKEGPSILRIQQVVRGDSAAYFCASSPGHLNQPQHFGDGTRLSIL.

The chain recombines TRBV6-5 with TRBJ2-7, with D possibly TRBD2 on 6 matching bases. Trimming removed 6 bases at V and 2 bases at J, with 17 bases between. Per germline, CDR1 MNHEY and CDR2 SVGAGI. There are 15 residues in the CDR3. The chain's CDR3 is CASSLRRGWAYEQYF. The DNA of the CDR3 is TGTGCCAGCAGCTTACGACGGGGGTGGGCCTACGAGCAGTACTTC.

V usage is TRBV11-2 and J usage is TRBJ2-1, with D possibly TRBD1 on 6 matching bases. Germline CDR1 reads SGHAT; CDR2 reads FQNNGV. Between the trimmed V and J ends, which lost 1 base and 1 base, there was a span of 20 bases. The CDR3 spans 19 residues. This CDR3 is CASSLVKPGHLISYNEQFF. The CDR3, as DNA: TGTGCCAGCAGCTTAGTAAAACCGGGACACCTGATATCCTACAATGAGCAGTTCTTC. The complete variable domain, with remaining parts taken from reference TRBV11-2 and TRBJ2-1, reads EAGVAQSPRYKIIEKRQSVAFWCNPISGHATLYWYQQILGQGPKLLIQFQNNGVVDDSQLPKDRFSAERLKGVDSTLKIQPAKLEDSAVYLCASSLVKPGHLISYNEQFFGPGTRLTVL.

The chain is built from TRBV5-1 and TRBJ2-7; D remains ambiguous. V was cut by 1 base and J by 3 bases, with 14 bases left in between. The CDR3 is 15 residues long. CDR1 and CDR2 from the germline V gene are SGHRS and YFSETQ. In DNA form, the CDR3 reads TGCGCCAGCAGCTTGCCTCGGAATTCAAGCTACGAGCAGTACTTC. As protein: CASSLPRNSSYEQYF.

This clone was seen just once. The V call is TRBV25-1, the J call TRBJ1-1, with TRBD1 matching 11 bases. The CDR3 is 15 residues long. From germline, CDR1 is MGHDK and CDR2 SYGVNS. With 3 bases clipped from V and 11 bases from J, the junction kept 11 bases outside the gene matches. CDR3 protein: CASSDWTGGFIGAFF. CDR3 in DNA: TGTGCCAGCAGTGACTGGACAGGGGGCTTCATTGGGGCTTTCTTT. The variable domain in full, completed from reference TRBV25-1 and TRBJ1-1, reads EADIYQTPRYLVIGTGKKITLECSQTMGHDKMYWYQQDPGMELHLIHYSYGVNSTEKGDLSSESTVSRIRTEHFPLTLESARPSHTSQYLCASSDWTGGFIGAFFGQGTRLTVV.

The V call is TRBV29-1, the J call TRBJ1-1; D ambiguous. Germline V gene data show CDR1 as SQVTM and CDR2 as ANQGSEA. Trimming pared 5 bases from V and 2 bases from J, leaving 6 bases between. The CDR3 loop spans 11 amino acids. The CDR3 DNA is TGCAGCGTTAAGGATAACACTGAAGCTTTCTTT. It yields the protein CSVKDNTEAFF.

The chain joins TRBV4-1 to TRBJ1-3; TRBD1 aligns across 8 bases. Germline V lookup: CDR1 MGHRA, CDR2 YSYEKL. The CDR3 consists of 17 residues. With 1 base clipped from V and 4 bases from J, the junction kept 9 bases outside the gene matches. As DNA, the CDR3 is TGCGCCAGCAGCCAAGTCTATTCAGGGGGCACAGGAAACACCATATATTTT. Amino acid sequence: CASSQVYSGGTGNTIYF.

This chain links TRBV6-5 with TRBJ1-1; 7 bases map to TRBD1. The V and J ends lost 6 bases and 3 bases, in that order; junction bases with no gene match: 7. There are 14 residues in the CDR3. Per the germline V gene, CDR1 is MNHEY and CDR2 is SVGAGI. CDR3 region: CASSYKTGDTEAFF. The CDR3 coding sequence is TGTGCCAGCAGCTATAAAACAGGGGACACTGAAGCTTTCTTT.

This clone was observed once. This chain joins TRBV27 and TRBJ1-3; weak D call: TRBD1 (5 bases). Trimming stripped 4 bases from V and 4 bases from J, with 11 bases between. Germline V lookup: CDR1 MNHEY, CDR2 SMNVEV (reference sequence). The CDR3 spans 14 residues. The CDR3 is CASSWAGPGNTIYF. The CDR3 nucleotides are TGTGCCAGCAGTTGGGCAGGGCCAGGAAACACCATATATTTT.

The chain employs TRBV27 and TRBJ1-5; D unresolved. The CDR3 totals 16 residues. CDR1 and CDR2 from the germline V gene are MNHEY and SMNVEV (reference sequence). Trimming shortened V by 2 bases and J by 4 bases, and 15 bases separated the two germline ends. CDR3 residues: CASSLNRGAKNQPQHF. CDR3 bases: TGTGCCAGCAGTTTAAACCGGGGAGCAAAAAATCAGCCCCAGCATTTT.

This clone appeared once. The genes are TRBV11-2 and TRBJ1-4; D ambiguous. CDR3 length: 12 amino acids. CDR1 and CDR2 (germline): SGHAT, FQNNGV. Deletions cut 1 base from V and 8 bases from J, with 5 bases between. The CDR3 DNA is TGTGCCAGCAGCTTAGTATCCGAAAAACTGTTTTTT. Residues: CASSLVSEKLFF.

This clone was counted a single time. The rearrangement links TRBV18 to TRBJ1-1; 8 nucleotides line up with TRBD1. Germline assignment: CDR1 KGHSH and CDR2 LQKENI. Germline trimming cut 0 bases from V and 4 bases from J; bases unmatched to any gene: 7. The CDR3 is made up of 16 amino acids. CDR3 amino acids: CASSPPRQGRGTEAFF. Here the CDR3 DNA reads TGTGCCAGCTCACCACCCCGACAGGGGAGGGGCACTGAAGCTTTCTTT.

The gene calls are TRBV10-1 and TRBJ2-7; 8 bases match TRBD1. The germline V gene encodes CDR1 WNHNN and CDR2 SYGVQD (reference sequence). The CDR3 covers 13 residues. The J segment lost 6 bases and the V segment lost 5 bases, leaving 6 bases of the junction unmatched. The CDR3 is CASSPQTGGEQYF. In DNA, the CDR3 is TGCGCCAGCAGTCCACAAACAGGGGGCGAGCAGTACTTC.

J is TRBJ2-5 and V is TRBV6-5, with a possible D match to TRBD2 (6 bases). The CDR3 runs to 13 residues. CDR1 and CDR2 from the germline V gene are MNHEY and SVGAGI. Trimming pared 2 bases from V and 5 bases from J, leaving 9 bases between. The CDR3 DNA sequence: TGTGCCAGCAGTTACCCGGGAGTGGAGACCCAGTACTTC. Amino acids: CASSYPGVETQYF.

This clone was picked up one time. CDR3 sequence: CASSPHNSGPSLHF. The CDR3 DNA reads TGTGCCAGTAGTCCGCATAATTCGGGACCCAGCCTCCACTTT. The rearrangement links TRBV19 to TRBJ1-6, with D perhaps matching TRBD1 (5 bases). The germline CDR1 and CDR2 sequences are LNHDA and SQIVND (reference sequence). This CDR3 comprises 14 residues. Deletions cut 5 bases from V and 15 bases from J, with 20 bases between.

The J gene is TRBJ1-2, the V gene TRBV6-5; 11 bases map to TRBD1. The junction had 6 bases not matched to a gene; V was cut back by 4 bases and J by 5 bases. This CDR3 has 15 residues. Germline loops: CDR1 MNHEY, CDR2 SVGAGI. The CDR3 DNA sequence: TGTGCCAGCAGTTCCCGGGACAGGGGGAAATATGGCTACACCTTC. Amino acid sequence: CASSSRDRGKYGYTF.

This clone occurred once. V usage is TRBV7-9 and J usage is TRBJ2-4; 11 nucleotides line up with TRBD1. This CDR3 has 17 amino acids. CDR1 is SEHNR and CDR2 is FQNEAQ in the germline V gene (reference sequence). The V segment lost 3 bases and the J segment 8 bases; nucleotides outside the gene matches: 12. CDR3 sequence reads: CASSFWGIGQGADIQYF. Written as DNA, the CDR3 is TGTGCCAGCAGCTTTTGGGGCATTGGACAGGGGGCAGACATTCAGTACTTC.

The V gene is TRBV18, the J gene TRBJ2-1; D not certain. Germline CDR1 KGHSH, CDR2 LQKENI. V was pared by 6 bases and J by 8 bases, with 8 bases between. The CDR3 is 11 amino acids. CDR3 sequence: CASSSRDEQFF. CDR3 in DNA: TGTGCCAGCTCGTCTCGGGATGAGCAGTTCTTC.

V usage is TRBV7-9 and J usage is TRBJ1-2; 7 bases align to TRBD1. V lost 5 bases and J lost 4; bases outside the gene matches: 13. The V gene's germline CDR1 is SEHNR and CDR2 FQNEAQ (reference sequence). The CDR3 totals 16 residues. CDR3 loop: CASSLQQGKGGYGYTF. CDR3 DNA sequence: TGTGCCAGCAGCCTCCAACAGGGGAAGGGAGGCTATGGCTACACCTTC.

The chain combines TRBV5-1 with TRBJ2-1, with 8 bases that match TRBD1. V lost 1 base to trimming and J lost 0 bases; unmatched junction nucleotides: 6. This CDR3 has 17 amino acids. Germline V gives CDR1 SGHRS, CDR2 YFSETQ. CDR3 coding DNA: TGCGCCAGCAGCTTGTCTGTTGGGACAGGCTCCTACAATGAGCAGTTCTTC. It is translated as CASSLSVGTGSYNEQFF. Drawing the rest from reference TRBV5-1 and TRBJ2-1, the complete variable domain is KAGVTQTPRYLIKTRGQQVTLSCSPISGHRSVSWYQQTPGQGLQFLFEYFSETQRNKGNFPGRFSGRQFSNSRSEMNVSTLELGDSALYLCASSLSVGTGSYNEQFFGPGTRLTVL.

The genes are TRBV18 and TRBJ1-1, with D hard to call. CDR1 is KGHSH, CDR2 LQKENI, per germline. CDR3 length: 15 residues. V was cut by 3 bases and J by 4 bases, with 15 bases left in between. The CDR3 loop reads CASSPLPVWVTEAFF. The CDR3 region has the DNA TGTGCCAGCTCACCGTTGCCTGTGTGGGTCACTGAAGCTTTCTTT. Filled out from reference TRBV18 and TRBJ1-1, the complete variable domain reads NAGVMQNPRHLVRRRGQEARLRCSPMKGHSHVYWYRQLPEEGLKFMVYLQKENIIDESGMPKERFSAEFPKEGPSILRIQQVVRGDSAAYFCASSPLPVWVTEAFFGQGTRLTVV.

The chain uses TRBV18 and TRBJ1-1, with TRBD1 identical over 11 bases. The CDR3 totals 17 residues. With 3 bases clipped from V and 4 bases from J, the junction kept 10 bases outside the gene matches. The germline CDR1 and CDR2 sequences are KGHSH and LQKENI. The CDR3 nucleotides are TGTGCCAGCTCACCCGCGGGACAGGGGGGATTGGGCACTGAAGCTTTCTTT. Translation gives CASSPAGQGGLGTEAFF.

The chain couples TRBV7-9 to TRBJ1-1, with unresolved D. V was trimmed by 7 bases and J by 0 bases, leaving 15 bases between them. Germline V gene sequence: CDR1 SEHNR, CDR2 FQNEAQ (reference sequence). The CDR3 is 15 amino acids. The CDR3 DNA reads as TGTGCCAGCACCCCCGGAGCAGGTTTGAACACTGAAGCTTTCTTT. Translated: CASTPGAGLNTEAFF.

Only one count was recorded for this clone. This chain links TRBV2 with TRBJ2-5, with D perhaps being TRBD1 or TRBD2 (5 bases each). The germline V and J ends were trimmed by 6 bases and 9 bases, with 17 bases remaining between them. Germline CDR1 SNHLY, CDR2 FYNNEI. The CDR3 is made up of 13 amino acids. The CDR3 loop is CASRTGTERAQYF. For the CDR3, the DNA is TGTGCCAGCAGAACCGGGACGGAGAGGGCCCAGTACTTC.

J is TRBJ1-4 and V is TRBV7-8; D not resolved. Germline lookup yields CDR1 SGHVS and CDR2 FQNEAQ. V was cut by 8 bases and J by 5 bases, with 12 bases left in between. The CDR3 runs to 13 residues. CDR3 residues: CASGNRLNEKLFF. CDR3 in DNA: TGTGCCAGCGGTAACAGACTAAATGAAAAACTGTTTTTT.

V gene TRBV19 combines with J gene TRBJ2-3; D not certain. Deletions cut 5 bases from V and 0 bases from J, with 15 bases between. The CDR3 extends over 16 amino acids. Looked up from germline, CDR1 is LNHDA and CDR2 is SQIVND (reference sequence). CDR3: CASSVRGLGSTDTQYF. The CDR3 bases are TGTGCCAGTAGTGTGCGAGGCCTGGGCAGCACAGATACGCAGTATTTT.

The chain employs TRBV27 and TRBJ1-5; 10 bases are shared with TRBD1. CDR1 is MNHEY, CDR2 SMNVEV, per germline (reference sequence). Losses at the gene ends were 0 bases for V and 4 bases for J; bases not matched to a gene: 9. This CDR3 contains 18 residues. This CDR3 is CASSLSSPGTGANQPQHF. For the CDR3, the DNA is TGTGCCAGCAGTTTATCCAGTCCCGGGACAGGGGCTAATCAGCCCCAGCATTTT.

This chain links TRBV7-9 with TRBJ1-5; 9 nucleotides match TRBD1. This CDR3 has 17 residues. Germline V gives CDR1 SEHNR, CDR2 FQNEAQ (reference sequence). The V gene end was trimmed by 1 base and the J gene end by 7 bases; junction bases not matched to a gene: 11. CDR3 sequence reads: CASSLGVAGQGYQPQHF. The CDR3 bases are TGTGCCAGCAGCTTAGGAGTCGCTGGACAGGGGTACCAGCCCCAGCATTTT.